This T cell receptor beta chain is from a study of CD8 T cells in ankylosing spondylitis. TCRdb re-derived calls from the 5' RACE reads in MiXCR, one entry per CDR3 protein. The sample shows about 89,000 distinct CDR3 sequences, more than 25% of them seen only once. The CDR3 covers 13 residues. V shed 2 bases and J shed 5 bases, with 6 bases lying between them. CDR1 and CDR2 (germline): SGHVS, FQNEAQ. The receptor comes from a male donor with ankylosing spondylitis or in good health (not recorded which). The sequenced material came from blood, either unsorted or a sorted T cell fraction (not recorded which). This sequence joins TRBV7-8 and TRBJ1-4; no clear D gene. The CDR3 DNA is TGTGCCAGCAGCTTAAGTTGGAATGAAAAACTGTTTTTT. This gives the protein CASSLSWNEKLFF.